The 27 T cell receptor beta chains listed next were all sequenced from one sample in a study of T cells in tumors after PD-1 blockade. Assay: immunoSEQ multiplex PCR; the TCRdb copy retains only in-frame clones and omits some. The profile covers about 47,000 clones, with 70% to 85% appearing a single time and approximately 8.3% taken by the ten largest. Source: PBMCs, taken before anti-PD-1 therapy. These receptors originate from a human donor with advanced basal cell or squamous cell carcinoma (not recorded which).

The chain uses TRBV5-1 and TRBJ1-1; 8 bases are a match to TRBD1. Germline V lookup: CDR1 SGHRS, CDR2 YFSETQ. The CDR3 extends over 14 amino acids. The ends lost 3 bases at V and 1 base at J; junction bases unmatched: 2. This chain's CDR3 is CASSSTGENTEAFF. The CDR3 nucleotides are TGCGCCAGCAGCTCGACAGGGGAGAACACTGAAGCTTTCTTT.

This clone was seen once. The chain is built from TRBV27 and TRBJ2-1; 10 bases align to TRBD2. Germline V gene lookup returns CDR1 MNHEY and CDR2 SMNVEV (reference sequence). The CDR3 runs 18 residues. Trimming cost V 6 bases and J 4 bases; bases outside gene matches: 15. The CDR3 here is CASRPRLAGTVSYNEQFF. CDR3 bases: TGTGCCAGCAGGCCAAGACTAGCGGGCACCGTCTCTTACAATGAGCAGTTCTTC.

This CDR3 reads CASSYPQGARGGELFF. CDR3 coding DNA: TGTGCCAGCAGTTACCCGCAGGGGGCGCGGGGCGGGGAGCTGTTTTTT. The chain links TRBV6-6 to TRBJ2-2; 8 bases fit TRBD1. Germline V gene data show CDR1 as MNHNY and CDR2 as SVGAGI (reference sequence). The CDR3 runs 16 residues. Unmatched junction bases numbered 9, after V lost 2 bases and J lost 7 bases.

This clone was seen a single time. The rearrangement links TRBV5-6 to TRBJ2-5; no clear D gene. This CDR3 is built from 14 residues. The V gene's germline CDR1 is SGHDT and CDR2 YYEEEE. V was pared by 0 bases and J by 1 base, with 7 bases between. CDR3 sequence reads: CASSLESVQETQYF. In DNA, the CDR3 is TGTGCCAGCAGCTTGGAGTCGGTCCAAGAGACCCAGTACTTC.

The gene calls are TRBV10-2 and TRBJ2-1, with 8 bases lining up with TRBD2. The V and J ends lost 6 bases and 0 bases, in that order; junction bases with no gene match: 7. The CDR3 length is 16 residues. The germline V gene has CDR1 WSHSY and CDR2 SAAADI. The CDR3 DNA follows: TGCGCCAGCAGCGGACTAGCTCAGAGCTCCTACAATGAGCAGTTCTTC. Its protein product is CASSGLAQSSYNEQFF.

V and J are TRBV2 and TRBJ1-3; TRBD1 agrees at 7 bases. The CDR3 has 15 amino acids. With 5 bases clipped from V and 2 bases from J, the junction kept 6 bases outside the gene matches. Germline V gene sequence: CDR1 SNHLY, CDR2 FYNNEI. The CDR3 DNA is TGTGCCAGCAGTCCGATTCAGGGGGCTGGAAACACCATATATTTT. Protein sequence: CASSPIQGAGNTIYF.

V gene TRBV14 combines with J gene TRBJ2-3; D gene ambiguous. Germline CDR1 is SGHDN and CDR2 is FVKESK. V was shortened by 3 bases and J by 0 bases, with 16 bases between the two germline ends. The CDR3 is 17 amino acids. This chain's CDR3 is CASSHPDKGISTDTQYF. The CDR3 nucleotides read TGTGCCAGCAGCCATCCCGACAAGGGAATTAGCACAGATACGCAGTATTTT.

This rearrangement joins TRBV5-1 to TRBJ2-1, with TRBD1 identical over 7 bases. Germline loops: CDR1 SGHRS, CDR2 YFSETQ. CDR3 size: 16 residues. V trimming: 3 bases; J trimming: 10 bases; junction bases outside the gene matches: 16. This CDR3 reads CASSWDTGDPLDEQFF. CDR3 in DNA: TGCGCCAGCAGCTGGGATACAGGGGATCCACTAGACGAGCAGTTCTTC.

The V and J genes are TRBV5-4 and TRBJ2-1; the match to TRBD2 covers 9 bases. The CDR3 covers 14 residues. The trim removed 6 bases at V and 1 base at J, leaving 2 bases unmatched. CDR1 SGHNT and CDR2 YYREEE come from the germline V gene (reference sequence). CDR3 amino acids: CASNLAGSYNEQFF. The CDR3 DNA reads TGTGCCAGCAACCTAGCGGGGTCCTACAATGAGCAGTTCTTC.

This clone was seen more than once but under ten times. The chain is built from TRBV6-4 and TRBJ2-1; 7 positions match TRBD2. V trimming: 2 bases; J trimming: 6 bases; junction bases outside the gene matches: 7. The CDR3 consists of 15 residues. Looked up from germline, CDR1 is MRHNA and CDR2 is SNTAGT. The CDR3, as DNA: TGTGCCAGCAGTGACGGGTTAGCGGGCCCCAATGAGCAGTTCTTC. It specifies CASSDGLAGPNEQFF.

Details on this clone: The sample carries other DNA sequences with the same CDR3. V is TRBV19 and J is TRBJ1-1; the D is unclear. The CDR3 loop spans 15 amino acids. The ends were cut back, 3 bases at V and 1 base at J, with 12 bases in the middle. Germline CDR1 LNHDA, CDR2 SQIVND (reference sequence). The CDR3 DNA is TGTGCCAGTAGTATTGGGCAGACAACGAACACTGAAGCTTTCTTT. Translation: CASSIGQTTNTEAFF.

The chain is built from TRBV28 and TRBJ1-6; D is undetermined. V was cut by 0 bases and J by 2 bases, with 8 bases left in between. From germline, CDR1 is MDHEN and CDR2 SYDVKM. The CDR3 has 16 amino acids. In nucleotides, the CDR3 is TGTGCCAGCAGTTTATGGGGTATCACCTATAATTCACCCCTCCACTTT. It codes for CASSLWGITYNSPLHF.

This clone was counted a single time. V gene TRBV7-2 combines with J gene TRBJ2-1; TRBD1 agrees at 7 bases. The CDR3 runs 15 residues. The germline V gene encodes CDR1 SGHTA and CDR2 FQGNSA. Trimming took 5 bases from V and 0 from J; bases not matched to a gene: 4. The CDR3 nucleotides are TGTGCCAGCAGCCCCAGGGGGACCTCCTACAATGAGCAGTTCTTC. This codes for CASSPRGTSYNEQFF.

CDR3 in amino acids: CASSPEQGPFYGYTF. The CDR3 DNA follows: TGTGCCAGCAGTCCGGAACAGGGCCCCTTCTATGGCTACACCTTC. The genes are TRBV2 and TRBJ1-2; weak D call: TRBD1 (6 bases). With 5 bases removed from V and 4 bases from J, the gap between germline ends came to 17 bases. The CDR3 spans 15 residues. Germline V lookup: CDR1 SNHLY, CDR2 FYNNEI.

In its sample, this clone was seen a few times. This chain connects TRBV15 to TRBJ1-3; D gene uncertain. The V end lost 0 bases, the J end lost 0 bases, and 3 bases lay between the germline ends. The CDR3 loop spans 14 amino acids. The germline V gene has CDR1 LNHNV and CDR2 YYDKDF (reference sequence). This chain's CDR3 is CATSRDHSGNTIYF. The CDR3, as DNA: TGTGCCACCAGCAGAGACCACTCTGGAAACACCATATATTTT.

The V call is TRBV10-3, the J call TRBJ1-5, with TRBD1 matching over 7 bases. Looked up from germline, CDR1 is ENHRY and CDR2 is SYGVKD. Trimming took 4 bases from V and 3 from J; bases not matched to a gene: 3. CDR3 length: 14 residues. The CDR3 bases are TGTGCCATCAGTGTCGGGACAGACAATCAGCCCCAGCATTTT. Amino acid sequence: CAISVGTDNQPQHF.

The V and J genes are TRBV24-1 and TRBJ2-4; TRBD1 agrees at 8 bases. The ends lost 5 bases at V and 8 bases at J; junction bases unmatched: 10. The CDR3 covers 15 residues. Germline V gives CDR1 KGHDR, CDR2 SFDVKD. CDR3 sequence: CATSVSGQGADIQYF. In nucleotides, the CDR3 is TGTGCCACCAGTGTGTCCGGACAGGGAGCGGACATTCAGTACTTC.

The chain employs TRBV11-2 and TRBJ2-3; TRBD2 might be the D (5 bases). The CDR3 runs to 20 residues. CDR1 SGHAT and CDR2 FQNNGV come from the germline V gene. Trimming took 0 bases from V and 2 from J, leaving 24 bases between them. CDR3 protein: CASSLDPGTAGFGDTDTQYF. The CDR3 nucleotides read TGTGCCAGCAGCTTAGATCCGGGAACAGCCGGATTTGGTGACACAGATACGCAGTATTTT.

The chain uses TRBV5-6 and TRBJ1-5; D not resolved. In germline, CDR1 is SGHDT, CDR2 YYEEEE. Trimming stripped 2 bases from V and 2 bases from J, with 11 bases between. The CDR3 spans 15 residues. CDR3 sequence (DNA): TGTGCCAGCAGCTTTGGAGGCGGAGGCAATCAGCCCCAGCATTTT. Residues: CASSFGGGGNQPQHF. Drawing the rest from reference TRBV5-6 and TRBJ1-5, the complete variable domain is DAGVTQSPTHLIKTRGQQVTLRCSPKSGHDTVSWYQQALGQGPQFIFQYYEEEERQRGNFPDRFSGHQFPNYSSELNVNALLLGDSALYLCASSFGGGGNQPQHFGDGTRLSIL.

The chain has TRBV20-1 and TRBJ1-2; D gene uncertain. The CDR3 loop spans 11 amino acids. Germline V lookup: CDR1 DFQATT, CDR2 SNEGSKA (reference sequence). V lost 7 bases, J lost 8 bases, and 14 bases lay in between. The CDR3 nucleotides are TGCAGTGTGTCAGAGAGGGCAGGCTACACCTTC. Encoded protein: CSVSERAGYTF.

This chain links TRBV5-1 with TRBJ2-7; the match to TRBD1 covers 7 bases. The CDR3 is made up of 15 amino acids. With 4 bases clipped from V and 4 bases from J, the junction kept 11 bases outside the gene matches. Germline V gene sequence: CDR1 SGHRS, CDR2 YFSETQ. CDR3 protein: CASSPRTGTAYEQYF. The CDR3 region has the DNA TGCGCCAGCAGCCCCCGAACCGGGACAGCTTACGAGCAGTACTTC.

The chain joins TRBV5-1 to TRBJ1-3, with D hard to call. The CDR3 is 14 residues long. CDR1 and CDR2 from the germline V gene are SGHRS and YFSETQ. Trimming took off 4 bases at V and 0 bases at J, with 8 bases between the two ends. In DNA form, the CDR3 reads TGCGCCAGCAGCCCGCGGGCCTCTGGAAACACCATATATTTT. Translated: CASSPRASGNTIYF.

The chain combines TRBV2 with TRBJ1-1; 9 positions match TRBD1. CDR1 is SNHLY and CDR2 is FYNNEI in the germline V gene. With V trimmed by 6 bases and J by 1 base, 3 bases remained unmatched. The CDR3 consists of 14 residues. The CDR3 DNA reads TGTGCCAGCAGGACGGACAGGGGGAACACTGAAGCTTTCTTT. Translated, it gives CASRTDRGNTEAFF.

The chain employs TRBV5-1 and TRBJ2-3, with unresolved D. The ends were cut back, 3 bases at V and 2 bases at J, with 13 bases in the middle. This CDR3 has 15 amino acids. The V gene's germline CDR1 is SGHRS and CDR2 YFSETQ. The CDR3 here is CASSSDMLFTDTQYF. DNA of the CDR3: TGCGCCAGCAGCTCCGACATGCTTTTCACAGATACGCAGTATTTT. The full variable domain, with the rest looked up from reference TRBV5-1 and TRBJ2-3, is KAGVTQTPRYLIKTRGQQVTLSCSPISGHRSVSWYQQTPGQGLQFLFEYFSETQRNKGNFPGRFSGRQFSNSRSEMNVSTLELGDSALYLCASSSDMLFTDTQYFGPGTRLTVL.

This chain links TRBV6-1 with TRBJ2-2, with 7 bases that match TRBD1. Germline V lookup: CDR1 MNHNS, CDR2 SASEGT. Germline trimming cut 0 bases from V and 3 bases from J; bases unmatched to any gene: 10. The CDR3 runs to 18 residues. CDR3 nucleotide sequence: TGTGCCAGCAGTGAAGCTGTTCCAGGGGGAGCGGACACCGGGGAGCTGTTTTTT. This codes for CASSEAVPGGADTGELFF.

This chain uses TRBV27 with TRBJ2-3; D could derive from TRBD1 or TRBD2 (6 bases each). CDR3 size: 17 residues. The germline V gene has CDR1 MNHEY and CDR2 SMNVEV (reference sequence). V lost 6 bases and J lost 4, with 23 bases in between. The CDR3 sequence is CASSYRDNPTGADTQYF. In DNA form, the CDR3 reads TGTGCCAGCAGCTACCGGGACAACCCGACGGGAGCAGATACGCAGTATTTT.

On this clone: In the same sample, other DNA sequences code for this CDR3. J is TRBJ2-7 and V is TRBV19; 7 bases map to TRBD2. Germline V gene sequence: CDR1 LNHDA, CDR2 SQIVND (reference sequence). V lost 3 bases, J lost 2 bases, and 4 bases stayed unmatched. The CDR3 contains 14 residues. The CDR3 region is CASSMVAGAYEQYF. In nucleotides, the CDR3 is TGTGCCAGTAGTATGGTGGCGGGAGCCTACGAGCAGTACTTC.